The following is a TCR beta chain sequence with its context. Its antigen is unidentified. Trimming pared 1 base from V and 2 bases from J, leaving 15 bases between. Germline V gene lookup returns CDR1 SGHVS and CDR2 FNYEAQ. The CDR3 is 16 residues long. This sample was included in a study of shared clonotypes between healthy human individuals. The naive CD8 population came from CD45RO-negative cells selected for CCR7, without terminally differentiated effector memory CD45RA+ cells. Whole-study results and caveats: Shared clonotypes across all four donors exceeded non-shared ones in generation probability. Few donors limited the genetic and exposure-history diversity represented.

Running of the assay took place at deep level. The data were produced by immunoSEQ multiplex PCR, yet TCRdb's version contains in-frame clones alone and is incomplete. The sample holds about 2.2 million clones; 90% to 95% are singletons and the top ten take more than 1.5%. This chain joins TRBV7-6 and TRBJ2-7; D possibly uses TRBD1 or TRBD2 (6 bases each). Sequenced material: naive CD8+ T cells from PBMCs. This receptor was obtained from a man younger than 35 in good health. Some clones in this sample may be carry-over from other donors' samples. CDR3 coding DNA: TGTGCCAGCAGCTTAGGGGGGGCGGGCGAGCCCTACGAGCAGTACTTC. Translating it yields CASSLGGAGEPYEQYF.